These 22 T cell receptor beta chains came from one sample sequenced in a study of blood T cell repertoires in COVID-19. The data were produced by immunoSEQ multiplex PCR, yet TCRdb's version contains in-frame clones alone and is incomplete. Among 300,000 to 350,000 clones, roughly 87% were seen once, and the ten largest hold roughly 2.3%. Source material: peripheral blood. Receptors were obtained from a man younger than 35 with active or convalescent COVID-19.

This chain connects TRBV7-9 to TRBJ1-2; 7 bases line up with TRBD1. The CDR3 spans 14 residues. Losses at the gene ends were 3 bases for V and 6 bases for J; bases not matched to a gene: 7. Germline loops: CDR1 SEHNR, CDR2 FQNEAQ (reference sequence). The CDR3 protein is CASSFGHRGDGYTF. Written as DNA, the CDR3 is TGTGCCAGCAGCTTTGGCCACAGGGGCGATGGCTACACCTTC.

J is TRBJ1-3 and V is TRBV21-1; the D call in the table, TRBD1, was not verified against the DNA. TRBV21-1 is listed as a pseudogene. This CDR3 is 16 amino acids long. The DNA of the CDR3 is TGTGCCAGCAGCCCGGGACAGGGGTTGTCTGGAAACACCATATATTTT. This sequence encodes CASSPGQGLSGNTIYF.

V usage is TRBV10-2 and J usage is TRBJ2-7, with D possibly TRBD1 on 5 matching bases. The CDR3 loop spans 14 amino acids. Germline V CDR1 and CDR2: WSHSY, SAAADI. The V end lost 0 bases, the J end lost 7 bases, and 13 bases lay between the germline ends. The DNA for the CDR3 is TGCGCCAGCAGTGAGTCCTATAGGGGCATGGAGCAGTACTTC. Amino acid sequence: CASSESYRGMEQYF.

This clone has only one observation. The genes are TRBV3-1 (or the pseudogene TRBV3-2) and TRBJ2-2; D uncertain. The CDR3 is 12 residues long. The germline V gene has CDR1 LGHDT and CDR2 YNNKEL (reference sequence). Trimming took off 4 bases at V and 7 bases at J, with 7 bases between the two ends. The CDR3, as DNA: TGTGCCAGCAGCCCCACGGGCGGGGAGCTGTTTTTT. Translated, it gives CASSPTGGELFF.

V and J are TRBV11-2 and TRBJ2-5, with 8 bases matching TRBD2. The CDR3 spans 16 residues. Unmatched junction bases numbered 7, after V lost 0 bases and J lost 4 bases. Germline values: CDR1 SGHAT, CDR2 FQNNGV. CDR3 bases: TGTGCCAGCAGCTTAGATCGAGTAGCGGGGACAGAGACCCAGTACTTC. This translates into CASSLDRVAGTETQYF.

V is TRBV27 and J is TRBJ2-2; D is perhaps TRBD1 (5 bases). From germline, CDR1 is MNHEY and CDR2 SMNVEV (reference sequence). CDR3 length: 15 amino acids. V lost 1 base and J 5 bases, leaving 11 bases between the germline ends. The CDR3 loop reads CASSLFRPGTGELFF. In nucleotides, the CDR3 is TGTGCCAGCAGTTTATTCCGCCCAGGGACCGGGGAGCTGTTTTTT.

V and J are TRBV28 and TRBJ2-1; 7 positions match TRBD2. Germline CDR1 reads MDHEN; CDR2 reads SYDVKM. The CDR3 is 15 residues long. Unmatched junction bases numbered 10, after V lost 6 bases and J lost 5 bases. The DNA of the CDR3 is TGTGCCAGCAGCTTACTAGCGCCTCAGAACAATGAGCAGTTCTTC. Amino acids: CASSLLAPQNNEQFF.

The chain couples TRBV7-9 to TRBJ2-2, with a possible D match to TRBD1 (6 bases). The CDR3 has 16 amino acids. The germline CDR1 and CDR2 sequences are SEHNR and FQNEAQ (reference sequence). The V end was cut by 5 bases, the J end by 8 bases, with 21 bases between. The CDR3 reads CASSPPTGLITGELFF. The CDR3 nucleotides read TGTGCCAGCAGCCCGCCGACAGGACTTATAACTGGGGAGCTGTTTTTT.

This clone was seen a single time. The chain uses TRBV10-1 and TRBJ2-3; 8 bases align to TRBD1. V was clipped by 5 bases and J by 1 base; unmatched bases: 5. The germline gives CDR1 WNHNN, CDR2 SYGVQD (reference sequence). The CDR3 extends over 15 amino acids. CDR3 protein: CASSPGGSRTDTQYF. The CDR3, as DNA: TGCGCCAGCAGTCCAGGGGGCTCACGCACAGATACGCAGTATTTT.

V is TRBV24-1 and J is TRBJ2-2; 8 bases agree with TRBD1. There are 16 residues in the CDR3. CDR1 and CDR2 (germline): KGHDR, SFDVKD. The ends lost 11 bases at V and 1 base at J; junction bases unmatched: 11. The CDR3 nucleotides read TGTGCCAGCGCCCGCACGGGGACAGGGAACACCGGGGAGCTGTTTTTT. Translated: CASARTGTGNTGELFF.

This chain joins TRBV15 and TRBJ2-3, with D possibly being TRBD2 (6 bases). V was clipped by 6 bases and J by 0 bases, with 22 bases between them. The CDR3 runs 18 residues. Germline V gene sequence: CDR1 LNHNV, CDR2 YYDKDF (reference sequence). The CDR3, as DNA: TGTGCCACCAGACCCCTTTGGTATAGCGGACTAAGCACAGATACGCAGTATTTT. Translating it yields CATRPLWYSGLSTDTQYF.

The V call is TRBV2, the J call TRBJ2-3, with TRBD2 identical over 9 bases. This CDR3 region has 15 residues. Looked up from germline, CDR1 is SNHLY and CDR2 is FYNNEI. The junction had 10 bases not matched to a gene; V was cut back by 10 bases and J by 2 bases. This CDR3 reads CATLRASGTTDTQYF. The CDR3 region has the DNA TGTGCCACCCTCCGGGCTAGCGGGACCACAGATACGCAGTATTTT. Combining the CDR3 with reference TRBV2 and TRBJ2-3 gives the whole variable domain EPEVTQTPSHQVTQMGQEVILRCVPISNHLYFYWYRQILGQKVEFLVSFYNNEISEKSEIFDDQFSVERPDGSNFTLKIRSTKLEDSAMYFCATLRASGTTDTQYFGPGTRLTVL.

This sequence joins TRBV6-1 and TRBJ1-2; 8 bases match TRBD1. V was pared by 2 bases and J by 6 bases, with 8 bases of the junction left unmatched. CDR3 size: 15 residues. Germline loops: CDR1 MNHNS, CDR2 SASEGT. The chain's CDR3 is CASSEFGRGRDGYTF. The CDR3 nucleotides read TGTGCCAGCAGTGAATTTGGCAGGGGGCGAGATGGCTACACCTTC.

J is TRBJ2-1 and V is TRBV27, with D unclear. Trimming cost V 4 bases and J 2 bases, with 3 bases left between them. Germline-derived CDR1 and CDR2 are MNHEY and SMNVEV (reference sequence). The CDR3 loop spans 12 amino acids. CDR3 sequence: CASSSPYNEQFF. CDR3 sequence (DNA): TGTGCCAGCAGTTCTCCCTACAATGAGCAGTTCTTC.

V is TRBV6-5 and J is TRBJ2-7, with 8 bases lining up with TRBD2. Germline lookup yields CDR1 MNHEY and CDR2 SVGAGI. The ends lost 4 bases at V and 3 bases at J; junction bases unmatched: 5. The length of the CDR3 is 14 residues. CDR3: CASSLTSVNYEQYF. The CDR3 bases are TGTGCCAGCAGTTTGACTAGCGTTAACTACGAGCAGTACTTC.

The chain carries TRBV5-5 and TRBJ1-1; D call uncertain. The CDR3 extends over 16 amino acids. CDR1 SGHKS and CDR2 YYEKEE come from the germline V gene (reference sequence). Trimming took 1 base from V and 0 from J, leaving 13 bases between them. The CDR3, as DNA: TGTGCCAGCAGCTTGTATTACAGAAACATGAACACTGAAGCTTTCTTT. Translated, it gives CASSLYYRNMNTEAFF.

The V call is TRBV5-5, the J call TRBJ2-3, with 10 bases matching TRBD2. Germline CDR1 SGHKS, CDR2 YYEKEE (reference sequence). J lost 0 bases, V lost 0 bases, and 7 bases had no gene match. The CDR3 consists of 18 residues. The CDR3 is CASSLGGTSALSTDTQYF. As DNA, the CDR3 is TGTGCCAGCAGCTTGGGAGGGACTAGCGCCCTTAGCACAGATACGCAGTATTTT.

This rearrangement joins TRBV28 to TRBJ1-1; no reliable D call. The germline gives CDR1 MDHEN, CDR2 SYDVKM. Trimming shortened V by 4 bases and J by 1 base, and 22 bases separated the two germline ends. This CDR3 contains 18 residues. CDR3 in DNA: TGTGCCAGCAGTTCCTACCCAGCCTTAGACGGGAAGAACACTGAAGCTTTCTTT. Its protein product is CASSSYPALDGKNTEAFF.

The V call is TRBV24-1, the J call TRBJ1-5; 7 nucleotides match TRBD1. V shed 3 bases and J 6 bases; nucleotides not matched to a gene: 10. Germline V gene lookup returns CDR1 KGHDR and CDR2 SFDVKD. The CDR3 sequence is 16 residues long. This chain's CDR3 is CATSDGGTVDGQPQHF. The CDR3 DNA is TGTGCCACCAGTGATGGCGGGACAGTAGACGGTCAGCCCCAGCATTTT.

The chain employs TRBV27 and TRBJ2-2, with TRBD2 identical over 7 bases. J lost 4 bases, V lost 8 bases, and 7 bases had no gene match. The germline V gene encodes CDR1 MNHEY and CDR2 SMNVEV (reference sequence). CDR3 length equals 14 residues. The CDR3 loop reads CASRLAGATGELFF. As DNA, the CDR3 is TGTGCCAGCCGACTAGCTGGGGCCACCGGGGAGCTGTTTTTT.

The chain employs TRBV28 and TRBJ2-5; 9 nucleotides line up with TRBD1. The CDR3 length is 17 residues. V shed 4 bases and J 5 bases; nucleotides not matched to a gene: 14. Germline V CDR1 and CDR2: MDHEN, SYDVKM. CDR3 protein: CASSSSGTGSARETQYF. The CDR3 DNA reads as TGTGCCAGCAGTTCCTCCGGGACAGGGTCGGCCAGGGAGACCCAGTACTTC. The full variable domain, with the rest looked up from reference TRBV28 and TRBJ2-5, is DVKVTQSSRYLVKRTGEKVFLECVQDMDHENMFWYRQDPGLGLRLIYFSYDVKMKEKGDIPEGYSVSREKKERFSLILESASTNQTSMYLCASSSSGTGSARETQYFGPGTRLLVL.

This chain uses TRBV5-8 with TRBJ2-2, with 7 bases matching TRBD1. The trim removed 4 bases at V and 3 bases at J, leaving 9 bases unmatched. Looked up from germline, CDR1 is SGHTS and CDR2 is YDEGEE. This CDR3 comprises 16 residues. In DNA form, the CDR3 reads TGTGCCAGCAGCGCTACTCGGGACAGCTACACCGGGGAGCTGTTTTTT. Amino acid sequence: CASSATRDSYTGELFF.